The rows below give T cell receptor beta chains drawn from one sample of a study of glioma-infiltrating T cells. TCRdb fed the multiplex PCR reads into MiXCR, producing one record per CDR3 protein. The top ten clones hold 20% to 25% of a sample with around 150,000 distinct CDR3 sequences, about 39% of them seen once. The sequenced sample consisted of glioma tissue, nonneoplastic brain tissue, or PBMCs (not recorded which). Receptors were obtained from a human donor with low-grade glioma or glioblastoma, undergoing nonglioma brain surgery, or in good health (not recorded which). CDR3s include the opening cysteine and the closing phenylalanine or tryptophan. Fields, in order: V gene, CDR3 length, J gene, CDR3 protein.

TRBV7-9	13	TRBJ1-5	CASSLEPNQPQHF
TRBV25-1	13	TRBJ2-1	CASSGREHNEQFF
TRBV6-1	15	TRBJ2-1	CASSEMGLASYEQFF
TRBV6-2/TRBV6-3	15	TRBJ2-3	CAGSYSGTTGDTQYF
TRBV18	16	TRBJ2-1	CASSETGTSRNNEQFF
TRBV7-9	13	TRBJ2-1	CASSRDSYNEQFF
TRBV7-6	16	TRBJ2-2	CASSFEGPPNTGELFF
TRBV7-2	15	TRBJ2-3	CASSLVGGPGDTQYF
TRBV29-1	12	TRBJ2-1	CSVEGATNEQFF
TRBV20-1	13	TRBJ2-7	CSARGRSSYEQYF
TRBV27	13	TRBJ2-7	CASSLHDRYEQYF
TRBV12-3/TRBV12-4	14	TRBJ2-1	CASSFSSSYNEQFF
TRBV4-3	14	TRBJ2-1	CASSQELAYNEQFF
TRBV28	16	TRBJ2-7	CASSYPLGQGFDEQYF
TRBV6-2/TRBV6-3	14	TRBJ2-7	CATAGGAGSYEQYF
TRBV28	16	TRBJ2-3	CASSPPWASGANTQYF
TRBV7-9	13	TRBJ2-1	CASSSDLYNEQFF
TRBV7-8	14	TRBJ2-5	CASSPQGPIQTQYF
TRBV7-2	12	TRBJ2-7	CASSLQGTEQYF
TRBV10-2	16	TRBJ2-4	CASSPRDREGKNIQYF
TRBV7-9	15	TRBJ1-1	CASSPRMGMNTEAFF
TRBV7-9	14	TRBJ2-1	CASSLVGGFDEQFF
TRBV28	17	TRBJ2-7	CASSPPGLAGAAYEQYF
TRBV20-1	17	TRBJ2-7	CSAREPFGTGPTYEQYF
TRBV20-1	14	TRBJ2-5	CSALPTGGGETQYF
TRBV6-1	15	TRBJ1-2	CASSPHSDTDYGYTF
TRBV10-3	14	TRBJ2-2	CAISPGTYTGELFF
TRBV18	14	TRBJ2-7	CASSPVPSFGEQYF
TRBV6-5	13	TRBJ1-2	CASSYRDRSVYTF
TRBV7-9	13	TRBJ2-2	CAADRGSTGELFF
TRBV7-2	13	TRBJ1-1	CASSLVGITEAFF
TRBV3-1	13	TRBJ1-2	CASISRRDYGYTF
TRBV12-3/TRBV12-4	15	TRBJ1-3	CASSGGRSSGNTIYF